This T cell receptor beta chain was observed in a study of T cell repertoires in cytomegalovirus infection. Looking at the study overall: Evidence of both CMV infection and a matching HLA type came from public TCR beta signatures.

In the case of this clonotype: Antigen specificity is unknown.

TCRdb re-called the reads with MiXCR, one entry per CDR3 protein. The table includes roughly 630,000 distinct CDR3 sequences, more than 20% detected once. Study-level findings and limits: The study found HLA-C-restricted CMV-specific TCR beta clonotypes dominating the ex vivo response. The study identified carriers of CMV plus the relevant HLA from cumulative public TCR beta family frequency.

The CDR3 spans 14 residues. Unmatched junction bases numbered 15, after V lost 3 bases and J lost 16 bases. Germline assignment: CDR1 SGHTA and CDR2 FQGNSA. The J gene is TRBJ1-5, the V gene TRBV7-2; 7 nucleotides align to TRBD1. This TCR derives from a human donor in good health (CMV status not recorded). Some clones in this sample may be carry-over from other donors' samples. The sample consisted of CD8+ T cells from PBMCs. As DNA, the CDR3 is TGTGCCAGCAGCTTCGAGACAGGGTCTTTAGTCCAACATTTT. It is translated as CASSFETGSLVQHF.